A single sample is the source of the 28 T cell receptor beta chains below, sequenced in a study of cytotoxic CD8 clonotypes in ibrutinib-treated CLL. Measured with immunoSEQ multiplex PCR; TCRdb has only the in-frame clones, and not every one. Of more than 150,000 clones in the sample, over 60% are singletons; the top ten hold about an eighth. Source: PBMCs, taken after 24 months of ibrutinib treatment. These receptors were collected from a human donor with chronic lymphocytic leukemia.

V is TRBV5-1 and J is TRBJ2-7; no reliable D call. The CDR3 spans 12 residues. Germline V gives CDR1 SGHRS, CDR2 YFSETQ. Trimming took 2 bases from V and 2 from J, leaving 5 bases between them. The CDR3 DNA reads TGCGCCAGCAGCTTATCGGCCTACGAGCAGTACTTC. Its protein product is CASSLSAYEQYF.

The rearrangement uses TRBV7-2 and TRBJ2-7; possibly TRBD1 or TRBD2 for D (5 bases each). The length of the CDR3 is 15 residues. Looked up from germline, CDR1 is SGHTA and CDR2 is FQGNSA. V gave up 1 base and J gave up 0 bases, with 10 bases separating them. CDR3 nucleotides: TGTGCCAGCAGCTTAGTTGCCGGGACCTCCTACGAGCAGTACTTC. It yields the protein CASSLVAGTSYEQYF. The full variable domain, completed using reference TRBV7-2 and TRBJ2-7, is GAGVSQSPSNKVTEKGKDVELRCDPISGHTALYWYRQSLGQGLEFLIYFQGNSAPDKSGLPSDRFSAERTGGSVSTLTIQRTQQEDSAVYLCASSLVAGTSYEQYFGPGTRLTVT.

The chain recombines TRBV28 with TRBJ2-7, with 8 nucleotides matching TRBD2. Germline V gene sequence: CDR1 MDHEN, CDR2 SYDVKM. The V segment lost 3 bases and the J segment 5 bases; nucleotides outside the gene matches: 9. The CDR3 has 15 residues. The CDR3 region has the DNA TGTGCCAGCAGTTTTAGGTCGGGAGGGAGCCACGAGCAGTACTTC. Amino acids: CASSFRSGGSHEQYF.

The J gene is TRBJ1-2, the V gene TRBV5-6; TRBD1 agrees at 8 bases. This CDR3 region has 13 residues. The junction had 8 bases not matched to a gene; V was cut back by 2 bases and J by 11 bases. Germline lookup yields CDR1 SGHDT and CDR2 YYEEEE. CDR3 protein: CASSLSRGPEYTF. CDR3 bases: TGTGCCAGCAGCTTAAGCAGGGGGCCAGAGTACACCTTC.

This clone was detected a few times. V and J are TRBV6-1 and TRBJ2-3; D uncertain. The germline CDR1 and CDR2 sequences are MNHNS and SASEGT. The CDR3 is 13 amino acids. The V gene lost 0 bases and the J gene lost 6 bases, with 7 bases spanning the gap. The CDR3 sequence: CASSEAGPDTQYF. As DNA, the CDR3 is TGTGCCAGCAGTGAAGCCGGCCCCGATACGCAGTATTTT.

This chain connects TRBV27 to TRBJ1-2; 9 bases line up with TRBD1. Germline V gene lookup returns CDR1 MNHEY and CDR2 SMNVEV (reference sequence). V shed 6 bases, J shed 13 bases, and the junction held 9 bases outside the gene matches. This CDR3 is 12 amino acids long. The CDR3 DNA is TGTGCCAGCAGGACAGGGGGAGGAGCTGTCACCTTC. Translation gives CASRTGGGAVTF.

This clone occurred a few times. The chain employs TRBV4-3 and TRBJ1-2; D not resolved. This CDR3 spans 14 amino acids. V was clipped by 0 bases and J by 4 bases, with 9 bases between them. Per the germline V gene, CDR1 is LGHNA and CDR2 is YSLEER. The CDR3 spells CASSQDLRAYGYTF. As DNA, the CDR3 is TGCGCCAGCAGCCAAGACCTCCGGGCCTATGGCTACACCTTC.

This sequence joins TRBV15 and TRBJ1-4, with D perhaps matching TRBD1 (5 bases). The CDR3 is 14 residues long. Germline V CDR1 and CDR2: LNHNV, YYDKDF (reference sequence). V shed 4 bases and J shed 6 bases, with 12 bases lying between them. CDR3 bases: TGTGCCACCAGCAAGGGGACGGACTATGAAAAACTGTTTTTT. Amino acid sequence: CATSKGTDYEKLFF. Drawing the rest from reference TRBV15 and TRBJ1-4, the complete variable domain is DAMVIQNPRYQVTQFGKPVTLSCSQTLNHNVMYWYQQKSSQAPKLLFHYYDKDFNNEADTPDNFQSRRPNTSFCFLDIRSPGLGDTAMYLCATSKGTDYEKLFFGSGTQLSVL.

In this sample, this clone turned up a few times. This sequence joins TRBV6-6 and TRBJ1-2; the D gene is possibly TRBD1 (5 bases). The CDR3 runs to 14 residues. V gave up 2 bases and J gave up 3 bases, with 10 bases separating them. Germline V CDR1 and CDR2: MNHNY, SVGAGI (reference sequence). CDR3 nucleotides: TGTGCCAGCAGTTACCGGGCCAGGGACTATGGCTACACCTTC. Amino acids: CASSYRARDYGYTF.

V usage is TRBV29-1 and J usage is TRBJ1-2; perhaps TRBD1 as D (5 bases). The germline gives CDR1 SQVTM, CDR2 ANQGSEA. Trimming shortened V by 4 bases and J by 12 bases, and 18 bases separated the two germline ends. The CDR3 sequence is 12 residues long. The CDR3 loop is CSVVTDLAVDTF. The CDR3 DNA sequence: TGCAGCGTTGTGACAGACCTTGCCGTTGACACCTTC.

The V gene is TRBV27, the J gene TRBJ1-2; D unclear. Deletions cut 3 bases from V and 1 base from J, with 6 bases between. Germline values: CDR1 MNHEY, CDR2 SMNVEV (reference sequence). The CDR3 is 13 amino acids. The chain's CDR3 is CASSLYSNYGYTF. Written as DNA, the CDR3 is TGTGCCAGCAGTTTGTACAGTAACTATGGCTACACCTTC.

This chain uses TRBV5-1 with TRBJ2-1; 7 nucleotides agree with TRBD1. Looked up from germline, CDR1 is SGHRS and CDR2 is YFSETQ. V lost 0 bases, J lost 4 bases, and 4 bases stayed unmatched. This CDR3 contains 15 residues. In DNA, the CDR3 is TGCGCCAGCAGCTTGGGGGACAGCCAGTACAATGAGCAGTTCTTC. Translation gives CASSLGDSQYNEQFF.

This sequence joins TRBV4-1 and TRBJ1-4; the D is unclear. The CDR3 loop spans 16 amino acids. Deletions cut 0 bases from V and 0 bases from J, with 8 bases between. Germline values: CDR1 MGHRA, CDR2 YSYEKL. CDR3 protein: CASSQDQIATNEKLFF. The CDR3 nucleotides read TGCGCCAGCAGCCAAGACCAGATTGCAACTAATGAAAAACTGTTTTTT.

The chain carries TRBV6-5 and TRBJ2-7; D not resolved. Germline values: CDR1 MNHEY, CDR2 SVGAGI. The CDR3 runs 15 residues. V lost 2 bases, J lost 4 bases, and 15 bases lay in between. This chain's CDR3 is CASSYGPMQRYEQYF. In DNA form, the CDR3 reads TGTGCCAGCAGTTACGGACCCATGCAAAGGTACGAGCAGTACTTC.

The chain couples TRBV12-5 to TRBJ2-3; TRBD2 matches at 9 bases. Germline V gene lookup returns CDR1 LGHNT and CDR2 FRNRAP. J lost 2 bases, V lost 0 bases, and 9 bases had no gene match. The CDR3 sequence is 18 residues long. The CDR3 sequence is CASGLVVETSGNTDTQYF. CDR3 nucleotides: TGTGCTAGTGGTTTGGTAGTTGAGACTAGCGGTAACACAGATACGCAGTATTTT.

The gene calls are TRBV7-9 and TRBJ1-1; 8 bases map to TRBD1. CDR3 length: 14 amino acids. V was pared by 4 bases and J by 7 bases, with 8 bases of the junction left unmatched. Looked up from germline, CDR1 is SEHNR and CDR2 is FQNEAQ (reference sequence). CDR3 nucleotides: TGTGCCAGCAGCTCGTTCAACAGGGGGATTGAAGCTTTCTTT. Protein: CASSSFNRGIEAFF.

CDR3 nucleotides: TGCGCCAGCAGCTTGGGGGGAAACCAAGAGACCCAGTACTTC. Amino acid sequence: CASSLGGNQETQYF. This chain links TRBV5-1 with TRBJ2-5; D gene unclear. Germline CDR1 reads SGHRS; CDR2 reads YFSETQ. The CDR3 spans 14 residues. V lost 0 bases and J lost 0, with 6 bases in between.

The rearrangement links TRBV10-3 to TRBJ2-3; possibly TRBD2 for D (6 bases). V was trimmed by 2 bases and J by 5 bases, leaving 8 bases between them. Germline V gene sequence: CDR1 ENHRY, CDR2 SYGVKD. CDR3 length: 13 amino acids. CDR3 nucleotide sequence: TGTGCCATCAGTGAGGGGGGGATAGATACGCAGTATTTT. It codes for CAISEGGIDTQYF.

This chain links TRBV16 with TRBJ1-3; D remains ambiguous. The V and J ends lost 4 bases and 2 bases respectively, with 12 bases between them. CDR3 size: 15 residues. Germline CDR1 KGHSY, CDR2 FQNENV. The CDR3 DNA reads TGTGCCAGCAGCCGCCCAGGTATGGCTGGAAACACCATATATTTT. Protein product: CASSRPGMAGNTIYF.

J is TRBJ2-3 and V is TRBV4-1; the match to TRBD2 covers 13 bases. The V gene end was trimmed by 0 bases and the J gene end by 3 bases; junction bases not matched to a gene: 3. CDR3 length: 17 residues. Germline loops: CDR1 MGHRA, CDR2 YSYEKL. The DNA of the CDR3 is TGCGCCAGCAGCCAAGATACTAGCGGGAGGGCAACAGATACGCAGTATTTT. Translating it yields CASSQDTSGRATDTQYF.

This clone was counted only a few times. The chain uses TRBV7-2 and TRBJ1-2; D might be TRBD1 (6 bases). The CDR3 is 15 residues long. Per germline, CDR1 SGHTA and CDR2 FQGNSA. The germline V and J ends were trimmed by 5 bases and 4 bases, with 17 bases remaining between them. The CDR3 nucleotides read TGTGCCAGCAGCCCTGCAGTAGGGGGAGGCTATGGCTACACCTTC. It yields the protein CASSPAVGGGYGYTF.

CDR3 sequence: CASSQDWAYNEQFF. CDR3 in DNA: TGCGCCAGCAGCCAAGATTGGGCATACAATGAGCAGTTCTTC. This chain uses TRBV4-3 with TRBJ2-1; D unresolved. The V gene lost 0 bases and the J gene lost 4 bases, with 7 bases spanning the gap. This CDR3 spans 14 amino acids. CDR1 is LGHNA, CDR2 YSLEER, per germline.

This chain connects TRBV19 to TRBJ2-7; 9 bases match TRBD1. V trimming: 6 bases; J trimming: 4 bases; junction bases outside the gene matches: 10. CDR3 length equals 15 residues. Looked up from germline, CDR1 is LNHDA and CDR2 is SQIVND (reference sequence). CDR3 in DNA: TGTGCCAGTAGCACCGGGACAGGGCCCGGGTACGAGCAGTACTTC. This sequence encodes CASSTGTGPGYEQYF. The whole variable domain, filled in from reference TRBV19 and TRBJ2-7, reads DGGITQSPKYLFRKEGQNVTLSCEQNLNHDAMYWYRQDPGQGLRLIYYSQIVNDFQKGDIAEGYSVSREKKESFPLTVTSAQKNPTAFYLCASSTGTGPGYEQYFGPGTRLTVT.

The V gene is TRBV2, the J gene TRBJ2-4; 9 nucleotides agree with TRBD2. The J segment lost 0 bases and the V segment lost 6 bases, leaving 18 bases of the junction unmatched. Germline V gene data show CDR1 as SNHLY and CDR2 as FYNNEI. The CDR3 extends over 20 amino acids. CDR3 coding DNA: TGTGCCAGCAGGGAGGGTCGACTAGCGGCGGGCGAGGTAGCCAAAAACATTCAGTACTTC. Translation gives CASREGRLAAGEVAKNIQYF.

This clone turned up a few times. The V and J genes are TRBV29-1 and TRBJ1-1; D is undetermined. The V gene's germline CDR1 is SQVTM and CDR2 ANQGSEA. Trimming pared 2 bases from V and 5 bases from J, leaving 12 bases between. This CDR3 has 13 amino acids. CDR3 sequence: CSVEREMGTEAFF. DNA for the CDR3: TGCAGCGTTGAAAGGGAGATGGGAACTGAAGCTTTCTTT.

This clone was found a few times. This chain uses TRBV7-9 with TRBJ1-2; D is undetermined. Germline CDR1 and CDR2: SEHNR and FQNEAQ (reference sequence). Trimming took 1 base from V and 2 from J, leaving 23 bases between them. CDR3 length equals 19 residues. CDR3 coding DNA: TGTGCCAGCAGCTTAGAGGTTTGGGCCGGACGTCTCCCCAACTATGGCTACACCTTC. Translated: CASSLEVWAGRLPNYGYTF.

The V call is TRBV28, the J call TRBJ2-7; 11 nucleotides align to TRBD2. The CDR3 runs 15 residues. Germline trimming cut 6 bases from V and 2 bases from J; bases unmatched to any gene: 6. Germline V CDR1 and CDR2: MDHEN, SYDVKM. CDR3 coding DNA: TGTGCCAGCAGCCAAACTAGCGGGAGACCCTACGAGCAGTACTTC. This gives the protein CASSQTSGRPYEQYF. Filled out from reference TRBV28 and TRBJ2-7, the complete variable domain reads DVKVTQSSRYLVKRTGEKVFLECVQDMDHENMFWYRQDPGLGLRLIYFSYDVKMKEKGDIPEGYSVSREKKERFSLILESASTNQTSMYLCASSQTSGRPYEQYFGPGTRLTVT.

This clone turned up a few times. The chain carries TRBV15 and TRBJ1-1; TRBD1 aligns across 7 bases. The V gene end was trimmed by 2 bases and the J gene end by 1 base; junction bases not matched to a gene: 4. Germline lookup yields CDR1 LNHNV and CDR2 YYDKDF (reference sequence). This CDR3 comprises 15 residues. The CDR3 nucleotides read TGTGCCACCAGCAGAATACAGGGGACGAACACTGAAGCTTTCTTT. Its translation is CATSRIQGTNTEAFF.